This TCR beta chain stems from a study of Ad26.COV2.S vaccination and SARS-CoV-2 variants. For the study at large: Intramuscularly, Ad26.COV2.S was given either once or twice, 56 days apart.

As to treatment: over 15 received Ad26.COV2.S at low or high dose, single or two shots; roughly 5 received placebo; per-sample allocation not given. On day 63 after the first injection, vaccine and placebo recipients gave samples. The method was immunoSEQ multiplex PCR; TCRdb's version includes in-frame clones alone and lacks a portion of them. This table has roughly 380,000 clones, roughly 87% appearing once. V shed 1 base and J 5 bases; nucleotides not matched to a gene: 0. This CDR3 spans 15 amino acids. Germline loops: CDR1 LGHDT, CDR2 YNNKEL (reference sequence). The clonotype originates from a person between 18 and 65 years old who received the Ad26.COV2.S COVID-19 vaccine or a placebo. The material was peripheral blood, obtained in a trial of Ad26.COV2.S vaccine versus placebo. The chain is built from TRBV3-1 (or the pseudogene TRBV3-2) and TRBJ1-6, with 9 bases matching TRBD1. CDR3 coding DNA: TGTGCCAGCAGCCAAGGACAGGGGGATAATTCACCCCTCCACTTT. Protein product: CASSQGQGDNSPLHF.